The text below deals with one TCR beta chain. The data stem from a study of T cells in Graves' hyperthyroidism and ophthalmopathy. This CDR3 spans 13 amino acids. The V and J ends lost 2 bases and 6 bases respectively, with 10 bases between them. The germline V gene encodes CDR1 SGHDT and CDR2 YYEEEE. Amplification of TCR beta CDR3 regions used RNA as the template. TCR CDR3 regions were first amplified by RT-PCR with HTBI primers. One entry per CDR3 protein results from TCRdb running MiXCR on the multiplex PCR reads. The table has about 370,000 distinct CDR3 sequences, 13% to 15% seen once. This receptor was identified in a woman aged 55-70 years with Graves' ophthalmopathy. This chain connects TRBV5-6 to TRBJ2-3; D is perhaps TRBD1 (7 bases). The sample consisted of blood. The CDR3 protein is CASSFPGGDTQYF. The CDR3 DNA sequence: TGTGCCAGCAGCTTTCCAGGGGGGGATACGCAGTATTTT.